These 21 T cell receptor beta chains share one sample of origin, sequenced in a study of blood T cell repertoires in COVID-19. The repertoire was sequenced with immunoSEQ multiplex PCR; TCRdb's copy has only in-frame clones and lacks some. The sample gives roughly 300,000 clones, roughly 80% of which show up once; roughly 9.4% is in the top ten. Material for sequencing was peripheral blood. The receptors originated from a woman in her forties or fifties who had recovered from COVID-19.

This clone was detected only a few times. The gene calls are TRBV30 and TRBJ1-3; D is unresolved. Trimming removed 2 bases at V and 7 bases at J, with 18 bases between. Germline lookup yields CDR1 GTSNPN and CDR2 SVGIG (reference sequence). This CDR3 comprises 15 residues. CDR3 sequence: CAWSTAAFSGNTIYF. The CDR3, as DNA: TGTGCCTGGAGTACAGCAGCTTTTTCCGGTAACACCATATATTTT.

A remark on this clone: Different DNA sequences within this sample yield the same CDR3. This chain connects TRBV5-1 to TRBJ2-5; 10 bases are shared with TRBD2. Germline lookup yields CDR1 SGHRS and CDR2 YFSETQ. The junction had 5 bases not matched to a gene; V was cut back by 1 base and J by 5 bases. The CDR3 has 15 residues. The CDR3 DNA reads TGCGCCAGCAGCTTGCAGCGGGGGGGCGGTGAGACCCAGTACTTC. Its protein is CASSLQRGGGETQYF.

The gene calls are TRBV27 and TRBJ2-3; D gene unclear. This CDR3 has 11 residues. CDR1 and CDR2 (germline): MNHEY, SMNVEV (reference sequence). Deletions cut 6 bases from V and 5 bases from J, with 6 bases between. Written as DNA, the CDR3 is TGTGCCAGCAGGGCATTAGATACGCAGTATTTT. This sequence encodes CASRALDTQYF.

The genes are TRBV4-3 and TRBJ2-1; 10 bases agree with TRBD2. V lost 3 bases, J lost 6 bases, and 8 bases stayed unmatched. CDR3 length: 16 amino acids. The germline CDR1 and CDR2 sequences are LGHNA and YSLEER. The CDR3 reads CASSQGASGRGNEQFF. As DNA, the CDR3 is TGCGCCAGCAGCCAGGGGGCTAGCGGGAGAGGCAATGAGCAGTTCTTC.

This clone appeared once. The CDR3 loop reads CASSRDREAEAFF. CDR3 in DNA: TGTGCCAGCTCACGGGACAGGGAGGCTGAAGCTTTCTTT. The chain has TRBV18 and TRBJ1-1; 9 bases fit TRBD1. The CDR3 contains 13 residues. Looked up from germline, CDR1 is KGHSH and CDR2 is LQKENI. V lost 4 bases, J lost 6 bases, and 3 bases stayed unmatched.

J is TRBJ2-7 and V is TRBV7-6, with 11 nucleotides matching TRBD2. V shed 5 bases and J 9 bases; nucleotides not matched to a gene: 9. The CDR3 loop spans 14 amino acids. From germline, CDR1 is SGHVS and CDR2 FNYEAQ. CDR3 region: CASSTGLAETGQYF. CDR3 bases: TGTGCCAGCAGCACGGGACTAGCGGAGACAGGGCAGTACTTC.

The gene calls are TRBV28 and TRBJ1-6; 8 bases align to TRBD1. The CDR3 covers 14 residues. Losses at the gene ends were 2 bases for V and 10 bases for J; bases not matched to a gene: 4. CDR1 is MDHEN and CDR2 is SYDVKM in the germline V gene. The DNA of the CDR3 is TGTGCCAGCAGTTTAGCAGGGGGCAAATCACCCCTCCACTTT. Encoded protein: CASSLAGGKSPLHF. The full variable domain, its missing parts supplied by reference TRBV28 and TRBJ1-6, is DVKVTQSSRYLVKRTGEKVFLECVQDMDHENMFWYRQDPGLGLRLIYFSYDVKMKEKGDIPEGYSVSREKKERFSLILESASTNQTSMYLCASSLAGGKSPLHFGNGTRLTVT.

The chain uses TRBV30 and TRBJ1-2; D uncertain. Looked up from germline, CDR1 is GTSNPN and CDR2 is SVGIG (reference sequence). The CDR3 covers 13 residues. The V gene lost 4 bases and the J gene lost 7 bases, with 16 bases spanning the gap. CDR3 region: CAWMLASGFGYTF. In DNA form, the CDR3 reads TGTGCCTGGATGTTGGCTTCAGGTTTTGGCTACACCTTC.

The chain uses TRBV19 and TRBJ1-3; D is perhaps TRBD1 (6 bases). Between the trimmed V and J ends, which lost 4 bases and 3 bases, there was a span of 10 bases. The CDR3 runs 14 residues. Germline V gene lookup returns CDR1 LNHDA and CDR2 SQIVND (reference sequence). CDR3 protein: CASSKQGSGNTIYF. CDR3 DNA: TGTGCCAGTAGTAAACAGGGAAGTGGAAACACCATATATTTT.

CDR3 DNA: TGTGCCACCAGCAGAGACCCGGTCAACAATGAGCAGTTCTTC. It codes for CATSRDPVNNEQFF. The V call is TRBV15, the J call TRBJ2-1; no reliable D call. V gave up 0 bases and J gave up 5 bases, with 8 bases separating them. Germline-derived CDR1 and CDR2 are LNHNV and YYDKDF (reference sequence). This CDR3 region has 14 residues. The full variable domain, with the rest looked up from reference TRBV15 and TRBJ2-1, is DAMVIQNPRYQVTQFGKPVTLSCSQTLNHNVMYWYQQKSSQAPKLLFHYYDKDFNNEADTPDNFQSRRPNTSFCFLDIRSPGLGDTAMYLCATSRDPVNNEQFFGPGTRLTVL.

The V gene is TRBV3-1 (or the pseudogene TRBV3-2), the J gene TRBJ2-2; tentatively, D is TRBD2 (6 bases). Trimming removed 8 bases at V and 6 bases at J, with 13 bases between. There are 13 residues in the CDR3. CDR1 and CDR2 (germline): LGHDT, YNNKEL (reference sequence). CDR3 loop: CASGNSGSGELFF. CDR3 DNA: TGTGCCAGCGGGAATAGCGGTTCCGGGGAGCTGTTTTTT.

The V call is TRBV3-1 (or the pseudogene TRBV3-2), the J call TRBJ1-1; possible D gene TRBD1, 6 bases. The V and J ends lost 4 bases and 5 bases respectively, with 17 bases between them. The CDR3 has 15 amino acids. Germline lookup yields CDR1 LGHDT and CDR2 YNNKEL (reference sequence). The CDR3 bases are TGTGCCAGCAGCCCATCCGGGACACTTCTTACTGAAGCTTTCTTT. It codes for CASSPSGTLLTEAFF.

CDR3 residues: CASSLEGKNTEAFF. The CDR3 nucleotides are TGTGCCAGCAGTTTGGAGGGGAAAAACACTGAAGCTTTCTTT. The V and J genes are TRBV27 and TRBJ1-1; TRBD1 might be the D (5 bases). The CDR3 covers 14 residues. In germline, CDR1 is MNHEY, CDR2 SMNVEV (reference sequence). The ends were cut back, 3 bases at V and 2 bases at J, with 10 bases in the middle.

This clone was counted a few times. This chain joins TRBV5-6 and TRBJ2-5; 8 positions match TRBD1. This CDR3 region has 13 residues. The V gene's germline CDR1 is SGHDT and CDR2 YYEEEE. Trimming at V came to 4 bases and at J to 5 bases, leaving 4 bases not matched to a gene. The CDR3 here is CASSRDRRETQYF. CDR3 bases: TGTGCCAGCAGCAGGGACAGGCGGGAGACCCAGTACTTC.

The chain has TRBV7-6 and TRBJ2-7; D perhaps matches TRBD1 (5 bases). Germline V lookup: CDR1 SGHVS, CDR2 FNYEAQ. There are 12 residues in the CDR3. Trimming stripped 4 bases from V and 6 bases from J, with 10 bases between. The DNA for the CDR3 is TGTGCCAGCAGCTCCCTCGACAGCGAGCAGTACTTC. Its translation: CASSSLDSEQYF.

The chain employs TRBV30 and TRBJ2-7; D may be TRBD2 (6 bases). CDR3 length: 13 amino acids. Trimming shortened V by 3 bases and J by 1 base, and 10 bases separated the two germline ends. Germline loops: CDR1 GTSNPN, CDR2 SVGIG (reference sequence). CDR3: CAWSMGTSYEQYF. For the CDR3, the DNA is TGTGCCTGGAGCATGGGGACTTCCTACGAGCAGTACTTC. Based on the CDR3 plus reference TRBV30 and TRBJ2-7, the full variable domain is SQTIHQWPATLVQPVGSPLSLECTVEGTSNPNLYWYRQAAGRGLQLLFYSVGIGQISSEVPQNLSASRPQDRQFILSSKKLLLSDSGFYLCAWSMGTSYEQYFGPGTRLTVT.

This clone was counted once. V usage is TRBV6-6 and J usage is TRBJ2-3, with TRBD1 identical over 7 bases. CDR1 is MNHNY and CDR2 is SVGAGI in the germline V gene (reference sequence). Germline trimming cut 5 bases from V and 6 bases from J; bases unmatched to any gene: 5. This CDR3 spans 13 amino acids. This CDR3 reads CASSSDRDDTQYF. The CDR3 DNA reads TGTGCCAGCAGTAGCGACAGGGATGATACGCAGTATTTT.

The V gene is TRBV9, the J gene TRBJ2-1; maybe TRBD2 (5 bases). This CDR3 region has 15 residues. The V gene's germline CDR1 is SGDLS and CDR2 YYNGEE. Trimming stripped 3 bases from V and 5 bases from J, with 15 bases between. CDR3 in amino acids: CASSALGGGNNEQFF. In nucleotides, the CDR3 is TGTGCCAGCAGCGCCCTCGGCGGAGGCAACAATGAGCAGTTCTTC.

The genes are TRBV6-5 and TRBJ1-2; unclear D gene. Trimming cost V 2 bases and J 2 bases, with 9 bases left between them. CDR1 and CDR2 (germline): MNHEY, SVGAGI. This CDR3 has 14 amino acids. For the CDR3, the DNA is TGTGCCAGCAGTTACCGACAAGCAAACTATGGCTACACCTTC. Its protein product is CASSYRQANYGYTF.

CDR3 residues: CASRQGANEKLFF. CDR3 DNA sequence: TGTGCCAGCAGACAGGGGGCGAACGAAAAACTGTTTTTT. The chain joins TRBV12-3 or TRBV12-4 to TRBJ1-4; TRBD1 matches at 9 bases. Trimming took 6 bases from V and 8 from J; bases not matched to a gene: 4. This CDR3 comprises 13 residues.

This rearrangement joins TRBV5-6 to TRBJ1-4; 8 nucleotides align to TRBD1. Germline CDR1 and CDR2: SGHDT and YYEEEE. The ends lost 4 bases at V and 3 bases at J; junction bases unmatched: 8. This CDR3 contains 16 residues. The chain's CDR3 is CASSRRTGRANEKLFF. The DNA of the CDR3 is TGTGCCAGCAGCCGTCGGACAGGGAGGGCTAATGAAAAACTGTTTTTT. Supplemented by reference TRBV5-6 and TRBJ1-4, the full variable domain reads DAGVTQSPTHLIKTRGQQVTLRCSPKSGHDTVSWYQQALGQGPQFIFQYYEEEERQRGNFPDRFSGHQFPNYSSELNVNALLLGDSALYLCASSRRTGRANEKLFFGSGTQLSVL.